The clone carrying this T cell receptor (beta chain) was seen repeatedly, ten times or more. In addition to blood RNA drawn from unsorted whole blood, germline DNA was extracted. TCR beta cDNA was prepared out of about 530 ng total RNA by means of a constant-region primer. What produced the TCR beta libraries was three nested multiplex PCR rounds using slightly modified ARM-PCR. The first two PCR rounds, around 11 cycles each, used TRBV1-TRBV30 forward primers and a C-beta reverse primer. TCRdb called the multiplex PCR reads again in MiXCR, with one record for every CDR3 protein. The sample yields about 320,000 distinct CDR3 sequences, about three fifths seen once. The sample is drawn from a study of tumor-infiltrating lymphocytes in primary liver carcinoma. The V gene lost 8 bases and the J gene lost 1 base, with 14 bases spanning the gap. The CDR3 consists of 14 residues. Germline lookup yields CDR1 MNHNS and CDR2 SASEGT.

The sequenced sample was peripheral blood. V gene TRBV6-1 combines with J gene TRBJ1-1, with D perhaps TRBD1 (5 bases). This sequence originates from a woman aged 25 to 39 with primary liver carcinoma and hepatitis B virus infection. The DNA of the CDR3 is TGTGCCAGCGGGACCGCTCGTGGGAACACTGAAGCTTTCTTT. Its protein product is CASGTARGNTEAFF.